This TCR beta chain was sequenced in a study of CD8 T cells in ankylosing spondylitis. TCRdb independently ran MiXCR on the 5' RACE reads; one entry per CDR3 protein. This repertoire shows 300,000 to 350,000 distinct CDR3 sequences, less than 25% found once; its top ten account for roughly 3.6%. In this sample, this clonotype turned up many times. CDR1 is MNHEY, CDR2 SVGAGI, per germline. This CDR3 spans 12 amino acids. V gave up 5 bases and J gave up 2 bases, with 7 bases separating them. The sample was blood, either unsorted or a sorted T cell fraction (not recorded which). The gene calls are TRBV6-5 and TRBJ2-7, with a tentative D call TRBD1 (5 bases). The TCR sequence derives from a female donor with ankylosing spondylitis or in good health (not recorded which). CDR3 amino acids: CASSRTPYEQYF. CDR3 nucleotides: TGTGCCAGCAGTCGGACACCCTACGAGCAGTACTTC.